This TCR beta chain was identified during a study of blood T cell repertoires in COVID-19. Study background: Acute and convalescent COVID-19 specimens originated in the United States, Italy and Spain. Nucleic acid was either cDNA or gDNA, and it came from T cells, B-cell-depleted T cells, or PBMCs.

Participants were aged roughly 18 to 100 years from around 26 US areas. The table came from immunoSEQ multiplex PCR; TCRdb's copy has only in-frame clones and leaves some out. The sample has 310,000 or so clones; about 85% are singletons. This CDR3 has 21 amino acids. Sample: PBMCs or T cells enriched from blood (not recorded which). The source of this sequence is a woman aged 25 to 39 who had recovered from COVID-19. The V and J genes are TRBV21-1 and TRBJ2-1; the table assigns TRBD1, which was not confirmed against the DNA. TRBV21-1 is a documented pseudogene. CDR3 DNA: TGTGCCAGCAGCACCCACAGGGGGCTCTCTGGTCTGGAGGGGGGGCCGCATGAGCAGTTCTTC. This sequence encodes CASSTHRGLSGLEGGPHEQFF.